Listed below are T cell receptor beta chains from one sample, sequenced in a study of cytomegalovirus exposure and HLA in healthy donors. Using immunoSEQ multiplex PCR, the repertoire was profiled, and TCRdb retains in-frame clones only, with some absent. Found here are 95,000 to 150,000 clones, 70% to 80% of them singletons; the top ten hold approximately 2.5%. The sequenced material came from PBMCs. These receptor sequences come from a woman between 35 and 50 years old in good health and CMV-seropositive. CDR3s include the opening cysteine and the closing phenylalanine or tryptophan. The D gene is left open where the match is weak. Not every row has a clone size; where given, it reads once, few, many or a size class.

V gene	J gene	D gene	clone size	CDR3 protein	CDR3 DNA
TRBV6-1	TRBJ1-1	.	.	CATLKEPNTEAFF	TGTGCCACCCTAAAAGAACCTAACACTGAAGCTTTCTTT
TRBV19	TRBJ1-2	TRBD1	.	CASIPRTGGNYGYTF	TGTGCCAGTATTCCCCGGACAGGGGGGAACTATGGCTACACCTTC
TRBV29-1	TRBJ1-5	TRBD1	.	CSVRTGFNQPQHF	TGCAGCGTCCGGACAGGCTTCAATCAGCCCCAGCATTTT
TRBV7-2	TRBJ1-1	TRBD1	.	CASRQQGRTEAFF	TGTGCCAGCAGACAACAGGGGAGAACTGAAGCTTTCTTT
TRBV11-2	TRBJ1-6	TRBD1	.	CASSRDRAQNSPLHF	TGTGCCAGCAGCCGGGACAGGGCTCAAAATTCACCCCTCCACTTT
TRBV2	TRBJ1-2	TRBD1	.	CASSVSGGNGYTF	TGTGCCAGCAGCGTTTCAGGGGGCAACGGCTACACCTTC
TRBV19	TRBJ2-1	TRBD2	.	CASSIRDYKNEQFF	TGTGCCAGTAGTATCCGGGACTACAAGAATGAGCAGTTCTTC
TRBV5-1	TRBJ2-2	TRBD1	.	CASNSQGAGELFF	TGCGCCAGCAACTCACAGGGGGCCGGGGAGCTGTTTTTT
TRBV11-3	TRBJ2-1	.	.	CASRAQDNEQFF	TGTGCCAGCAGAGCCCAGGACAATGAGCAGTTCTTC
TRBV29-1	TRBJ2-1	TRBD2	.	CSAGVLAGSYNEQFF	TGCAGCGCTGGGGTCTTAGCGGGCTCCTACAATGAGCAGTTCTTC
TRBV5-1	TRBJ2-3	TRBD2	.	CASSLVPRGGRDTQYF	TGCGCCAGCAGCTTGGTACCTCGGGGGGGCAGAGATACGCAGTATTTT
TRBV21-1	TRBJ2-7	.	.	CASTGTSGGLSYEQYF	TGTGCCAGCACCGGGACTAGCGGGGGCCTATCCTACGAGCAGTACTTC
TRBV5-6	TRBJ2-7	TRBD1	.	CASSLAIGQGSYEQYF	TGTGCCAGCAGCTTAGCTATAGGACAGGGCTCCTACGAGCAGTACTTC
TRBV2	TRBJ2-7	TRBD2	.	CASSDWTSGLEQYF	TGTGCCAGCAGCGATTGGACTAGCGGGCTAGAGCAGTACTTC
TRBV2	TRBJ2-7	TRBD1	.	CASTGQRQYEQYF	TGTGCCAGCACGGGACAGAGACAATACGAGCAGTACTTC
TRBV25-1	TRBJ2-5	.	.	CASSERQRVLETQYF	TGTGCCAGCAGTGAACGACAGCGGGTATTGGAGACCCAGTACTTC
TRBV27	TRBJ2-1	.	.	CASSLLARSSYNEQFF	TGTGCCAGCAGTCTACTGGCCCGGAGCTCCTACAATGAGCAGTTCTTC
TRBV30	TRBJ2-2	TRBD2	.	CAWSVHVVAGIYTGELFF	TGTGCCTGGAGTGTACATGTGGTAGCGGGAATATACACCGGGGAGCTGTTTTTT
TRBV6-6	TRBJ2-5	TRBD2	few	CASRLAGSIETQYF	TGTGCCTCTCGACTAGCGGGATCTATAGAGACCCAGTACTTC
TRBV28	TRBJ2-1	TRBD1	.	CASSLRDRAPDEQFF	TGTGCCAGCAGTTTAAGGGACAGGGCCCCTGATGAGCAGTTCTTC
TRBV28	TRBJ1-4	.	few	CASTITANLATNEKLFF	TGTGCCAGCACCATCACAGCTAACCTTGCAACTAATGAAAAACTGTTTTTT
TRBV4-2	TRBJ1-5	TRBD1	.	CASSQEDRQGGNQPQHF	TGTGCCAGCAGCCAGGAAGATCGACAGGGGGGGAATCAGCCCCAGCATTTT
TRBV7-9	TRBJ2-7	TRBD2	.	CASSPTFETSGSYEQYF	TGTGCCAGCAGCCCTACTTTCGAGACTAGCGGGTCCTACGAGCAGTACTTC
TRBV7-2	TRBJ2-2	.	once	CASSSPTEAGELFF	TGTGCCAGCAGCTCCCCGACAGAAGCCGGGGAGCTGTTTTTT
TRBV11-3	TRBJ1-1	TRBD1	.	CASSDREATEAFF	TGTGCCAGCAGTGACAGGGAGGCGACTGAAGCTTTCTTT
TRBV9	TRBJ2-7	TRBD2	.	CASSPGTSYEQYF	TGTGCCAGCAGCCCTGGGACTAGCTACGAGCAGTACTTC
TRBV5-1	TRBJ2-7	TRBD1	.	CASSRGQALLQEQYF	TGCGCCAGCAGCAGGGGACAGGCTCTACTGCAGGAGCAGTACTTC
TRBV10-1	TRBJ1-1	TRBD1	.	CASSPAPGQGRTEAFF	TGCGCCAGCAGTCCGGCCCCGGGACAGGGGCGAACTGAAGCTTTCTTT
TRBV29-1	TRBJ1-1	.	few	CSVGGPNTEAFF	TGCAGCGTTGGGGGCCCTAACACTGAAGCTTTCTTT
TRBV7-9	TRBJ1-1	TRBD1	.	CASSSGQSSNTEAFF	TGTGCCAGCAGCTCGGGACAGTCCTCTAACACTGAAGCTTTCTTT
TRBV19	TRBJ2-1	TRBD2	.	CASSLRRTRMKDEQFF	TGTGCCAGTAGTCTTCGACGGACTAGGATGAAGGATGAGCAGTTCTTC
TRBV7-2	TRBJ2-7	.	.	CASSLGTVRHEQYF	TGTGCCAGCAGCTTAGGGACAGTCAGACACGAGCAGTACTTC
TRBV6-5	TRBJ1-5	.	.	CASSDRIHNRPQHF	TGTGCCAGCAGCGACAGGATACACAATCGGCCCCAGCATTTT
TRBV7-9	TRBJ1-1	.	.	CASSFSVSGTEAFF	TGTGCCAGCAGCTTCTCTGTCAGCGGTACTGAAGCTTTCTTT
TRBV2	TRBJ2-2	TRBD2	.	CASRPPGLAGTGELFF	TGTGCCAGCAGGCCCCCGGGACTAGCAGGCACCGGGGAGCTGTTTTTT
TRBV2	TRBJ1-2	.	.	CASSESRGGGYTF	TGTGCCAGCAGTGAATCCAGGGGTGGTGGCTACACCTTC
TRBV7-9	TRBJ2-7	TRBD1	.	CASSSPGQGSEQYF	TGTGCCAGCAGCTCGCCGGGACAGGGGAGCGAGCAGTACTTC
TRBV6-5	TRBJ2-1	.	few	CASSRSAGSEQFF	TGTGCCAGCAGCAGATCGGCGGGGAGTGAGCAGTTCTTC
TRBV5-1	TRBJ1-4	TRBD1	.	CASSSTGGGLEKLFF	TGCGCCAGCAGCTCTACAGGGGGCGGATTAGAAAAACTGTTTTTT
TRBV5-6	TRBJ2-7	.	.	CASSPDTNYEQYF	TGTGCCAGCAGCCCGGACACCAACTACGAGCAGTACTTC
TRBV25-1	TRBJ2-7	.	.	CASSEPGLPSYEQYF	TGTGCCAGCAGTGAACCCGGACTCCCCTCCTACGAGCAGTACTTC
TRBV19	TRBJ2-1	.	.	CASSPRFLWQFF	TGTGCCAGTAGCCCCAGGTTTTTGTGGCAGTTCTTC
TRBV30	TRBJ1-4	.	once	CAWTRASEKLFF	TGTGCCTGGACCAGGGCCAGCGAAAAACTGTTTTTT
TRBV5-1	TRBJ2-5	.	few	CASSNSQETQYF	TGCGCCAGCAGCAACTCCCAAGAGACCCAGTACTTC
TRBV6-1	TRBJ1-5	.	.	CASSVLSNQPQHF	TGTGCCAGCAGCGTCCTCAGCAATCAGCCCCAGCATTTT
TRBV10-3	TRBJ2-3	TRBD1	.	CAISEQGPRTDTQYF	TGTGCCATCAGTGAACAGGGGCCTCGCACAGATACGCAGTATTTT
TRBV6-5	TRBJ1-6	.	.	CASRTAGNSPLHF	TGTGCCAGCAGGACAGCGGGCAATTCACCCCTCCACTTT
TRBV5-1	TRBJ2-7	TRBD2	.	CASRGGAYEQYF	TGCGCCAGCAGGGGGGGGGCCTACGAGCAGTACTTC